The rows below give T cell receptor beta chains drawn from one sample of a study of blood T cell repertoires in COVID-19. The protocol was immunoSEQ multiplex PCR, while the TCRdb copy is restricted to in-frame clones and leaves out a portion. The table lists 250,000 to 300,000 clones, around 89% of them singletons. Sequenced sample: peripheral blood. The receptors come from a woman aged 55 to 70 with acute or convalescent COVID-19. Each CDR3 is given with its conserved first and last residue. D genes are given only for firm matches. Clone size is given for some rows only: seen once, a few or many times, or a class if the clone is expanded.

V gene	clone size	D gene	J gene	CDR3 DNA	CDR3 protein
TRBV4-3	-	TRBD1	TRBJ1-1	TGCGCCAGCAGCCAATCTCCTCCGGGACAGGTGTTGAACACTGAAGCTTTCTTT	CASSQSPPGQVLNTEAFF
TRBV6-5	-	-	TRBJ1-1	TGTGCCAGCAGTTACTCGCCGGATGGGGGCAAAGCTTTCTTT	CASSYSPDGGKAFF
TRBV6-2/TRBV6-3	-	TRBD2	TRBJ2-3	TGTGCCAGCAGTCGCCCAATGGAGCGGGGGGGCCAATTGACAGATACGCAGTATTTT	CASSRPMERGGQLTDTQYF
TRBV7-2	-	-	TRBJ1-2	TGTGCCAGCAGGTCGAGCCGGGAGTATGGCTACACCTTC	CASRSSREYGYTF
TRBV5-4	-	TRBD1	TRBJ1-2	TGTGCCAGCAGCCTCGGACAGGGGGCTAACTATGGCTACACCTTC	CASSLGQGANYGYTF
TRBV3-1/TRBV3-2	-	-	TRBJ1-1	TGTGCCAGCAGAGGGGTAGGGGTGAACACTGAAGCTTTCTTT	CASRGVGVNTEAFF
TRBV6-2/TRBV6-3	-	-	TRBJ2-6	TGTGCCAGCAACCCCACTAAGGGGGCCAACGTCCTGACTTTC	CASNPTKGANVLTF
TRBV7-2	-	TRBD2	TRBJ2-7	TGTGCCAGCAGCTCCAGTGGGACTAGCCGCGAGCAGTACTTC	CASSSSGTSREQYF
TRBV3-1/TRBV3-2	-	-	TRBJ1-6	TGTGCCAGCAGCCCCGGGCAGGGCAAAGGTTCACCCCTCCACTTT	CASSPGQGKGSPLHF
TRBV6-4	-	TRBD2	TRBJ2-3	TGTGCCAGCAGTGACCGTCCGGGACTAGCGGGAGGAAGGGCAGATACGCAGTATTTT	CASSDRPGLAGGRADTQYF
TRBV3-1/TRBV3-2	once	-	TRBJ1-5	TGTGCCAGCAGCCAAGATATGAAGGGCGGAGGCCAGCCCCAGCATTTT	CASSQDMKGGGQPQHF
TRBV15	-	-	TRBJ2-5	TGTGCCACCAGCAGAGATTACGGGGGGACCCAGTACTTC	CATSRDYGGTQYF
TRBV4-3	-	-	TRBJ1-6	TGCGCCAGCAGCCAAGATACGACAGCCAGGGTGGCCCTCCACTTT	CASSQDTTARVALHF
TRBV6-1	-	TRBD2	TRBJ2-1	TGTGCCAGCAGTGAAGGTTTTAGCGGGAACATGAATGAGCAGTTCTTC	CASSEGFSGNMNEQFF
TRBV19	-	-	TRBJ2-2	TGTGCCTCTAGGGGTATCTTGGGGACCGGGGAGCTGTTTTTT	CASRGILGTGELFF
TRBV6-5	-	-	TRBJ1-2	TGTGCCACCGGAAGGGGGGGCGGCTACACCTTC	CATGRGGGYTF
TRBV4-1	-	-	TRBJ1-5	TGCGCCAGCAGCCCAACAGATAGCAATCAGCCCCAGCATTTT	CASSPTDSNQPQHF
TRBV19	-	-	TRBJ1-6	TGTGCCAGTAGACCGACAGGAGTTAATTCACCCCTCCACTTT	CASRPTGVNSPLHF
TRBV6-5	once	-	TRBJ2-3	TGTGCCAGCAATTCAGTCGGGAGAGATACGCAGTATTTT	CASNSVGRDTQYF
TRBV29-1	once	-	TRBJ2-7	TGCAGCGTTAGGGGGAGGGACCCCTACGAGCAGTACTTC	CSVRGRDPYEQYF
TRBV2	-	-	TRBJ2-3	TGTGCCAGCAGTGATAGGGGATCTAGCACAGATACGCAGTATTTT	CASSDRGSSTDTQYF
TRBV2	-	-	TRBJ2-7	TGTGCCAGCAGTAGCGGTTTCGAGCAGTACTTC	CASSSGFEQYF
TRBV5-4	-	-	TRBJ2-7	TGTGCCAGCAGCTTGGACCAGGGAATACGCGAGCAGTACTTC	CASSLDQGIREQYF
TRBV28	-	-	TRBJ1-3	TGTGCCAGCAGTTTAAGTCCGGGGGCCATATATTTT	CASSLSPGAIYF
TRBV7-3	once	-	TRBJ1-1	TGTGCCAGCAGCTTACGTGTTATGACGCCACAGGGTTCGAACACTGAAGCTTTCTTT	CASSLRVMTPQGSNTEAFF
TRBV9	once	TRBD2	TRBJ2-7	TGTGCCAGCAGCCCGGGACTAGCGGCCGTAGTCTACGAGCAGTACTTC	CASSPGLAAVVYEQYF
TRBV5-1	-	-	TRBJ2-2	TGCGCCAGCAGCTTGGTTGGGGGGATGAACACCGGGGAGCTGTTTTTT	CASSLVGGMNTGELFF
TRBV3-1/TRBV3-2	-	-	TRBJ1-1	TGTGCCAGCAGCACCCGACTAGGGATGAACACTGAAGCTTTCTTT	CASSTRLGMNTEAFF
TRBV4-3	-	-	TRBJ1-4	TGCGCCAGCAGCCCGGAGTCCAGGGGTCGGGAAAAACTGTTTTTT	CASSPESRGREKLFF